The source of this TCR beta chain is a study of blood T cell repertoires in COVID-19. Study-level information: Either two negative PCRs, clearance, or symptom resolution qualified Cohort 3 donors as recovered. The samples span acute and convalescent COVID-19 from the United States, Italy and Spain.

Participants spanned ages roughly 18 to 90 years and resided in 20 to 30 US areas. In the original processing: Amplifying reference gene primers gave estimates of nucleated cell counts. Data came from immunoSEQ multiplex PCR; TCRdb stores just in-frame clones and leaves some out. V, J and clone size derive from that table, while D and trimming were established from the DNA sequence. This sample has about 210,000 clones, with 70% to 90% found just once. The clonotype was recovered from a woman in her thirties or forties in a cohort exposed to, infected with or recovered from COVID-19 (not recorded which). Specimen: PBMCs or T cells enriched from blood (not recorded which).

CDR3 sequence (DNA): TGTGCCACCAGTGACCCCAGGACAGGGGATCAGCCCCAGCATTTT. Translated: CATSDPRTGDQPQHF. This rearrangement joins TRBV24-1 to TRBJ1-5, with 9 nucleotides matching TRBD1. The CDR3 is made up of 15 amino acids. V shed 4 bases and J 5 bases; nucleotides not matched to a gene: 5. Germline assignment: CDR1 KGHDR and CDR2 SFDVKD.